This is a list of T cell receptor beta chains from one sample in a study of blood T cell repertoires in COVID-19. Sequencing used immunoSEQ multiplex PCR; TCRdb keeps in-frame clones, though not all of them. The data hold some 150,000 clones, with roughly 87% observed a single time. The sequenced material came from peripheral blood. These receptors were taken from a human donor in a cohort sampled during active COVID-19. CDR3s include the opening cysteine and the closing phenylalanine or tryptophan. The D gene is left open where the match is weak.

-	TRBV7-3	TRBJ2-5	CASSRGTAIPETQYF
-	TRBV11-2	TRBJ1-2	CASSLNGVGGIF
TRBD1	TRBV6-5	TRBJ1-2	CASGGRQGNGYTF
-	TRBV7-2	TRBJ2-6	CASSWSGTPSGANVLTF
-	TRBV4-1	TRBJ1-3	CASSQVAVSGNTIYF
-	TRBV4-1	TRBJ1-4	CASSQGSTGGITNEKLFF
TRBD1	TRBV7-6	TRBJ2-3	CASSLMTGSGTDTQYF
-	TRBV7-2	TRBJ1-5	CASRQQGYSNQPQHF
-	TRBV10-3	TRBJ1-3	CAISATGVFSGNTIYF
-	TRBV9	TRBJ1-5	CASSPGGTPNQPQHF
TRBD2	TRBV11-1	TRBJ2-1	CASSSPGLVAYNEQFF
-	TRBV5-1	TRBJ1-2	CASSVGGRIYGYTF
-	TRBV5-8	TRBJ2-7	CASSLEEGTYEQYF
-	TRBV9	TRBJ2-5	CASSANGLAGQETQYF
-	TRBV5-5	TRBJ2-5	CASSAVATVKETQYF
-	TRBV25-1	TRBJ1-2	CASSLTGDYGYTF
TRBD2	TRBV10-3	TRBJ2-3	CAIRDGGAGTDTQYF
-	TRBV19	TRBJ1-1	CASRMTVLNTEAFF
-	TRBV7-6	TRBJ2-7	CASSLEGGSYEQYF